Listed here are 5 T cell receptor beta chains from one sample, sequenced in a study of regulatory T cells in long-lasting Graves disease. The time point here: persistent/refractory GD, antithyroid drugs over 5 years with positive TRAb. PBMCs were the source of the RNA used for TCR sequencing. Combining iRepertoire HTBI primers with Arm-PCR of CDR3 regions, the authors built TCR beta libraries. Each CDR3 protein is one row after TCRdb ran MiXCR on the multiplex PCR reads. This sample yields approximately 690,000 distinct CDR3 sequences, of which 25% to 30% are seen a single time; under 50% belongs to the top ten. The material sequenced was peripheral blood mononuclear cells (PBMCs), taken when the disease was refractory, from a patient treated with antithyroid drugs. The receptors originated from a female donor with Graves disease.

This clonotype came up a few times. This sequence joins TRBV11-2 and TRBJ1-2; unclear D gene. The CDR3 length is 16 residues. Germline-derived CDR1 and CDR2 are SGHAT and FQNNGV. V gave up 6 bases and J gave up 1 base, with 18 bases separating them. CDR3 nucleotide sequence: TGTGCCAGCAGACCTTCGGGTCGGTATAGTAACTATGGCTACACCTTC. This encodes CASRPSGRYSNYGYTF.

There are a few counts of this clonotype. The chain links TRBV27 to TRBJ1-2; tentatively, D is TRBD1 (6 bases). There are 14 residues in the CDR3. V was shortened by 5 bases and J by 2 bases, with 12 bases between the two germline ends. Germline lookup yields CDR1 MNHEY and CDR2 SMNVEV (reference sequence). DNA for the CDR3: TGTGCCAGCAGTCCAAATGGACAGAACTATGGCTACACCTTC. Protein product: CASSPNGQNYGYTF.

This clonotype has ten or more counts. The chain carries TRBV11-2 and TRBJ2-7, with a possible D match to TRBD2 (6 bases). Germline CDR1 SGHAT, CDR2 FQNNGV. The CDR3 spans 15 residues. With 1 base removed from V and 2 bases from J, the gap between germline ends came to 12 bases. The CDR3 is CASSLVLARAYEQYF. The CDR3 DNA sequence: TGTGCCAGCAGCTTAGTCCTAGCGAGAGCCTACGAGCAGTACTTC.

Only a few counts were recorded for this clonotype. V usage is TRBV5-1 and J usage is TRBJ1-2; D remains unclear. Trimming cost V 0 bases and J 2 bases, with 14 bases left between them. CDR3 size: 16 residues. CDR1 is SGHRS and CDR2 is YFSETQ in the germline V gene. CDR3 in DNA: TGCGCCAGCAGCTTGGAGGGAGACCTATTGAACTATGGCTACACCTTC. Translation gives CASSLEGDLLNYGYTF.

V and J are TRBV5-1 and TRBJ2-2; 7 nucleotides line up with TRBD1. The germline gives CDR1 SGHRS, CDR2 YFSETQ. Trimming cost V 3 bases and J 1 base; bases outside gene matches: 3. The CDR3 totals 15 residues. CDR3 bases: TGCGCCAGCAGCTCTAACAGGGGGAACACCGGGGAGCTGTTTTTT. It yields the protein CASSSNRGNTGELFF.